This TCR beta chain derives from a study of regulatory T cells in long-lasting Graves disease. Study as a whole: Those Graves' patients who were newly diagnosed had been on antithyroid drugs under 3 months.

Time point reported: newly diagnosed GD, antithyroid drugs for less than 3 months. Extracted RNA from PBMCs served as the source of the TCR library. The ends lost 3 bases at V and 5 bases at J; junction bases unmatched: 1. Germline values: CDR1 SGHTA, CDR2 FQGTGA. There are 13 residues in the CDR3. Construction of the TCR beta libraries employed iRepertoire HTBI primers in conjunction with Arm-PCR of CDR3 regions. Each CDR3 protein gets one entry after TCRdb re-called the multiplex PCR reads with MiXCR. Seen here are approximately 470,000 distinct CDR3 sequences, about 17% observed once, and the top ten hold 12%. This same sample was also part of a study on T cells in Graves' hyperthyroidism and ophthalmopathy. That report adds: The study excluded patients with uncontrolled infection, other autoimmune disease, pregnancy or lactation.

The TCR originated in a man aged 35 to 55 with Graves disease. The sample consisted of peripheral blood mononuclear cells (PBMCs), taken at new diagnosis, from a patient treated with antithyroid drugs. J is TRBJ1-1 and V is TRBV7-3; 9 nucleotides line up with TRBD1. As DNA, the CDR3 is TGTGCCAGCAGCTTTGGGACAGGGACTGAAGCTTTCTTT. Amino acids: CASSFGTGTEAFF.